The present T cell receptor beta chain was sequenced within a study of T cells in Graves' hyperthyroidism and ophthalmopathy. Whole-study findings and limits: Through a model of 13 V-J features, ophthalmopathy was separated from stable hyperthyroidism.

RNA transcripts gave rise to amplified TCR beta CDR3 regions. TCR CDR3 underwent first-round RT-PCR with the HTBI primer set. One entry per CDR3 protein results from TCRdb running MiXCR on the multiplex PCR reads. The table lists hundreds of thousands of distinct CDR3 sequences, more than 15% of them singletons. V shed 5 bases and J shed 4 bases, with 14 bases lying between them. Looked up from germline, CDR1 is SGHTA and CDR2 is FQGNSA. The CDR3 covers 15 residues. This clonotype was picked up many times. The antigen is not known. The V gene is TRBV7-2, the J gene TRBJ2-2, with TRBD2 as a possible D gene (5 bases). The clonotype comes from a woman aged 40 to 50 with Graves' ophthalmopathy. Sequenced: blood. The CDR3 DNA sequence: TGTGCCAGCAGCAAAGCGGAGTGGGTCACCGGGGAGCTGTTTTTT. Translating gives CASSKAEWVTGELFF.